The 7 T cell receptor beta chains in this list originate from one sample, sequenced in a study of lymphopenia after photon versus proton radiotherapy. TCRdb keeps only in-frame clones here, not all; method: immunoSEQ multiplex PCR. This table has around 31,000 clones, approximately 89% appearing once. The material was peripheral blood, obtained from a patient treated with proton-based radiotherapy. The source is a woman aged 65 to 85 with pancreatic cancer. Some clones in this sample may be carry-over from other donors' samples.

The chain couples TRBV19 to TRBJ2-3, with a possible D match to TRBD2 (5 bases). Trimming took off 3 bases at V and 2 bases at J, with 12 bases between the two ends. Per germline, CDR1 LNHDA and CDR2 SQIVND (reference sequence). This CDR3 spans 15 amino acids. CDR3 sequence reads: CASSISLATTDTQYF. CDR3 bases: TGTGCCAGTAGTATTAGTCTAGCAACCACAGATACGCAGTATTTT.

The chain employs TRBV7-2 and TRBJ1-3, with 7 positions matching TRBD1. This CDR3 region has 15 residues. The germline V gene has CDR1 SGHTA and CDR2 FQGNSA. The V segment lost 1 base and the J segment 4 bases; nucleotides outside the gene matches: 4. The CDR3 reads CASSLDPGGGNTIYF. The CDR3 DNA follows: TGTGCCAGCAGCTTAGATCCAGGGGGAGGAAACACCATATATTTT.

As regards this clone: A read error is likely, as this CDR3 ends without the conserved phenylalanine or tryptophan. The DNA is omitted, as the CDR3 cannot be located on it reliably, and the CDR3 follows TCRdb's listing. The CDR3 spells CASSNYLRIGA. The V gene is TRBV21-1, the J gene TRBJ1-1; the D call of TRBD1 is as the table states it, not checked on the DNA. TRBV21-1 is labeled a pseudogene. The CDR3 length is 11 residues, termini included.

The chain employs TRBV18 and TRBJ2-7; D remains unclear. The germline V and J ends were trimmed by 2 bases and 8 bases, with 13 bases remaining between them. Germline CDR1 and CDR2: KGHSH and LQKENI. The length of the CDR3 is 13 residues. The CDR3 DNA follows: TGTGCCAGCTCACCAAAGTCGGATGAACAGCAGTACTTC. Protein: CASSPKSDEQQYF.

The rearrangement joins TRBV5-4 to TRBJ2-2; unclear D gene. The CDR3 is 15 amino acids. From germline, CDR1 is SGHNT and CDR2 YYREEE (reference sequence). The germline V and J ends were trimmed by 0 bases and 1 base, with 7 bases remaining between them. CDR3 in amino acids: CASSLVGRNTGELFF. The CDR3 DNA is TGTGCCAGCAGCTTGGTGGGCAGGAACACCGGGGAGCTGTTTTTT.

The V call is TRBV29-1, the J call TRBJ2-7, with TRBD2 matching over 16 bases. The CDR3 is 16 amino acids. CDR1 is SQVTM and CDR2 is ANQGSEA in the germline V gene. V shed 0 bases, J shed 2 bases, and the junction held 1 base outside the gene matches. CDR3 in amino acids: CSVEDGTSGRAYEQYF. The CDR3 DNA reads as TGCAGCGTTGAAGACGGGACTAGCGGGAGGGCCTACGAGCAGTACTTC.

The chain carries TRBV15 and TRBJ2-2, with 9 bases identical to TRBD1. Germline CDR1 is LNHNV and CDR2 is YYDKDF (reference sequence). V shed 0 bases, J shed 3 bases, and the junction held 5 bases outside the gene matches. The CDR3 totals 17 residues. CDR3 sequence reads: CATSRDLTGGHTGELFF. The DNA of the CDR3 is TGTGCCACCAGCAGAGATTTAACAGGGGGCCACACCGGGGAGCTGTTTTTT.